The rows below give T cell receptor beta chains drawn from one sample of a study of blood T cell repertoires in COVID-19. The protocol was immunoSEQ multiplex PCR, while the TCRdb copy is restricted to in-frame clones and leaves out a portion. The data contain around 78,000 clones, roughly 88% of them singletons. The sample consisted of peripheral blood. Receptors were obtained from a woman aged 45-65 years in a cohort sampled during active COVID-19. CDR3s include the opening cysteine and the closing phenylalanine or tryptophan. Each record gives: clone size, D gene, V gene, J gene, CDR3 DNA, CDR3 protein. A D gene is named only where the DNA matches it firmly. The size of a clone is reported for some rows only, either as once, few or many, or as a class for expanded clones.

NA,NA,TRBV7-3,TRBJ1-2,TGTGCCAGCAGCTTAATGCCAGGGTCTAACTATGGCTACACCTTC,CASSLMPGSNYGYTF
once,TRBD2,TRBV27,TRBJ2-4,TGTGCCAGCAGCCAACTAGCGGGAGGGGTAAACATTCAGTACTTC,CASSQLAGGVNIQYF
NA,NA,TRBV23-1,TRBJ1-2,TGCGCCAGCAGACCTAGTGCAGACACCTTC,CASRPSADTF
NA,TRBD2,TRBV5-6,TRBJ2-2,TGTGCCAGCAGCTTACTCGGAGCGGGAGCCCCCGGGGAGCTGTTTTTT,CASSLLGAGAPGELFF
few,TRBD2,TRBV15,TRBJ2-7,TGTGCCACCAGCAGAGGGGGGACTAGCGGGAGGTACGAGCAGTACTTC,CATSRGGTSGRYEQYF
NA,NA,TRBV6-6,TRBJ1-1,TGTGCCAGCAGGGCCTCTTTGGCTTTCTTT,CASRASLAFF
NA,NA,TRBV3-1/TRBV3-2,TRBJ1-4,TGTGCCAGCAGCCAAGTCTCTGAGGGAAAACTGTTTTTT,CASSQVSEGKLFF
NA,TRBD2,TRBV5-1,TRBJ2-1,TGCGCCAGCAGCTCGGGCGGAGCGGGAGGCCTCGTCAATGAGCAGTTCTTC,CASSSGGAGGLVNEQFF
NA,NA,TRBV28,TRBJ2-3,TGTGCCAGCAGTTTTGGTCAGGCTGCGACAGATACGCAGTATTTT,CASSFGQAATDTQYF
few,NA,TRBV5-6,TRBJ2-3,TGTGCCAGCAGCCCCCGGGGGGCGTCAGATACGCAGTATTTT,CASSPRGASDTQYF
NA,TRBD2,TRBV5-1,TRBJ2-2,TGCGCCAGCAGCCTACTAGCGGGAGATGCCGGGGAGCTGTTTTTT,CASSLLAGDAGELFF
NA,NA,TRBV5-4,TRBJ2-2,TGTGCCAGCAGCTCGGGTGGCACCGGGGAGCTGTTTTTT,CASSSGGTGELFF
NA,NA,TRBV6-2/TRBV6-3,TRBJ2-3,TGTGCCAGCAGTAGGGGGAGAGGGAGCACAGATACGCAGTATTTT,CASSRGRGSTDTQYF
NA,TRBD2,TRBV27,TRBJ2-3,TGTGCCAGCACCCGAGCGGGAGGCGGGACAGATACGCAGTATTTT,CASTRAGGGTDTQYF
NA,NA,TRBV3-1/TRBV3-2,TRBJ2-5,TGTGCCAGCAGCCTCCGGCCGGCGGGTTGGGAGACCCAGTACTTC,CASSLRPAGWETQYF
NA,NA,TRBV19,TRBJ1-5,TGTGCCAGTAGTCTATGGCGAGCGGTTAATCAGCCCCAGCATTTT,CASSLWRAVNQPQHF
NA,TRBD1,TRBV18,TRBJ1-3,TGTGCCAGCTCACTAAAATCGCCGGGACAGGGCGAAGCGGGGAACACCATATATTTT,CASSLKSPGQGEAGNTIYF
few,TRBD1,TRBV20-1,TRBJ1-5,TGCAGTGCTAGTGGGGACAGAAATCAGCCCCAGCATTTT,CSASGDRNQPQHF
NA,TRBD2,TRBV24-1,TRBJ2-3,TGTGCCACCAGTGGAAGAACTAGCGGGAGGGGAACAGATACGCAGTATTTT,CATSGRTSGRGTDTQYF
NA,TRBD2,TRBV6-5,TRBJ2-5,TGTGCCAGCCCTAAACCGGGACTAAAAGAGACCCAGTACTTC,CASPKPGLKETQYF
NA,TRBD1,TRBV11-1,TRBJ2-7,TGTGCCAGCAGCTTAACAGGGGACCCTCTCTCCTACGAGCAGTACTTC,CASSLTGDPLSYEQYF
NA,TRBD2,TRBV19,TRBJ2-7,TGTGCCAGTAGTATAATAGCGGGAGGGCCAGAAATAGCCTACGAGCAGTACTTC,CASSIIAGGPEIAYEQYF
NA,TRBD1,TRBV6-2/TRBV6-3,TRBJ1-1,TGTGCCAGCAGCCAACCGACAGGGCGAGGGACTGAAGCTTTCTTT,CASSQPTGRGTEAFF
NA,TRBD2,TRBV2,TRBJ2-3,TGTGCCCTCGGGAGCGGGGGAAACACAGATACGCAGTATTTT,CALGSGGNTDTQYF
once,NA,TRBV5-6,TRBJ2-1,TGTGCCAGCAGCTGGGCTGATGAGCAGTTCTTC,CASSWADEQFF
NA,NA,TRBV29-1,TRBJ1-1,TGCAGCGTTGAAGGGGGGCAGGTGAACACTGAAGCTTTCTTT,CSVEGGQVNTEAFF
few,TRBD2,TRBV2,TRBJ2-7,TGTGCCAGCAGAACTAGCGGCTACGAGCAGTACTTC,CASRTSGYEQYF
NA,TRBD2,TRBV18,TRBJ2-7,TGTGCCAGCTCATCCTCTAGACTAGCCAGGGAGCAGTACTTC,CASSSSRLAREQYF
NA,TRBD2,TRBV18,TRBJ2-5,TGTGCCAGCTCGCGGGAGGTAGGAGAGACCCAGTACTTC,CASSREVGETQYF
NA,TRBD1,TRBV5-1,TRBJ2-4,TGCGCCAGCAGCTTGGGGCCAGGGGGCGAAAACATTCAGTACTTC,CASSLGPGGENIQYF
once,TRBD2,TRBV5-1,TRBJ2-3,TGCGCCAGCAGCTGGGGACTAGCGGGAGGGCCGGCAGATACGCAGTATTTT,CASSWGLAGGPADTQYF
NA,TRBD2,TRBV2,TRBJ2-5,TGTGCCAGCAGCCTACTAGCGGGAGGGGTCGGGGGAGAGACCCAGTACTTC,CASSLLAGGVGGETQYF
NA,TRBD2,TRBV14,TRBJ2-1,TGTGCCAGCAGCCAAGATAGGAGCGGGAGATGGTTGAATGAGCAGTTCTTC,CASSQDRSGRWLNEQFF
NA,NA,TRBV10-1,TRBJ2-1,TGCGCCAGCAGTGCACGTACGGCGGGGTACTACAATGAGCAGTTCTTC,CASSARTAGYYNEQFF
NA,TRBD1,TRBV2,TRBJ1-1,TGTGCCAGCAGTGAAGCCGGGACAGGAGACACTGAAGCTTTCTTT,CASSEAGTGDTEAFF
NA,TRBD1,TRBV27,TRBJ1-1,TGTGCCAGCAGTTCTACAGGGGGCAGGAACACTGAAGCTTTCTTT,CASSSTGGRNTEAFF
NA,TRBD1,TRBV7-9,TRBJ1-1,TGTGCCAGCAGCTCTACAGGGGAGACTGAAGCTTTCTTT,CASSSTGETEAFF
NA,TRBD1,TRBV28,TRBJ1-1,TGTGCCAGCAGTTCCGGACAGGCCCTATTAGAAGCAGCTTTCTTT,CASSSGQALLEAAFF
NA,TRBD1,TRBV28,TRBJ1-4,TGTGCCAGCAGTGTAGGGGGCACTAATGAAAAACTGTTTTTT,CASSVGGTNEKLFF
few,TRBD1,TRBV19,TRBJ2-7,TGTGCCACCTCCCAGGACAGGGATCTCTACGAGCAGTACTTC,CATSQDRDLYEQYF
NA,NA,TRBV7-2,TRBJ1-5,TGTGCCAGCAGCCCCTGGGGAGGGAGCAATCAGCCCCAGCATTTT,CASSPWGGSNQPQHF
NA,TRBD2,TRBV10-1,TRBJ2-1,TGCGCCAGCAGTGGACCCGGGACTACCCAGGGCGAGCAGTTCTTC,CASSGPGTTQGEQFF
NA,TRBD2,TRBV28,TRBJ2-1,TGTGCCAGCAGTTTATGGGCTAGCGGGAGGGCCGAAGAGGATGAGCAGTTCTTC,CASSLWASGRAEEDEQFF
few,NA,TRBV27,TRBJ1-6,TGTGCCAGCAATAGCCAACCAGGGGTCGGGACCCTCCACTTT,CASNSQPGVGTLHF
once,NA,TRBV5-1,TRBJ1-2,TGCGCCAGCAGGGGGAGCCTCAAGATTAGTGGCTACACCTTC,CASRGSLKISGYTF
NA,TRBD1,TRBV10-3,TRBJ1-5,TGTGCCATCAGTGAGTCGCTCGGGACAGGTATCAATCAGCCCCAGCATTTT,CAISESLGTGINQPQHF
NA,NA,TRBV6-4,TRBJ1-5,TGTGCCAGCAGTACCCAGGGAGGGCAGCCCCAGCATTTT,CASSTQGGQPQHF
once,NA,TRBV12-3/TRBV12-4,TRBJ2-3,TGTGCCAGCAGTTTATCCCTTACGCAGTATTTT,CASSLSLTQYF
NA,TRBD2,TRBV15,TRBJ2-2,TGTGCCACCAGCGTCTGGACTAGCGGCACCGGGGAGCTGTTTTTT,CATSVWTSGTGELFF
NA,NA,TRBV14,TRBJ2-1,TGTGCCAGCAGCCTCAGACAGACTTTCAATGAGCAGTTCTTC,CASSLRQTFNEQFF
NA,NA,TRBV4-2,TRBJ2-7,TGTGCCAGCAGCCACAATCAAGCGCCCTACGAGCAGTACTTC,CASSHNQAPYEQYF